Each of the 7 T cell receptor beta chains below was sequenced from the same sample in a study of T-cell reconstitution after alpha-beta-depleted transplantation in children. Using unique molecular identifiers, the investigators prepared the TCRbeta library. TCRdb re-called the PCR reads with MiXCR, one entry per CDR3 protein. The sample carries around 250,000 distinct CDR3 sequences, about 23% recorded once. The material sequenced was PBMCs, taken before TCRalphabeta/CD19-depleted stem cell transplant. Source of these receptors: a girl aged 2-10 years with Fanconi anemia, due to receive a stem cell transplant.

The CDR3 sequence: CSARWDRVGETQYF. CDR3 DNA sequence: TGCAGTGCAAGATGGGACAGGGTGGGAGAGACCCAGTACTTC. The V and J genes are TRBV20-1 and TRBJ2-5; 9 positions match TRBD1. The ends lost 6 bases at V and 4 bases at J; junction bases unmatched: 9. Germline V gene sequence: CDR1 DFQATT, CDR2 SNEGSKA (reference sequence). The CDR3 contains 14 residues.

This clonotype showed up many times. This chain connects TRBV20-1 to TRBJ1-2; TRBD1 matches at 10 bases. Per germline, CDR1 DFQATT and CDR2 SNEGSKA (reference sequence). This CDR3 has 11 residues. CDR3 sequence: CSRDRGDGYTF. In nucleotides, the CDR3 is TGCAGCCGGGACAGGGGAGATGGCTACACCTTC.

This clonotype was recorded many times. The rearrangement joins TRBV21-1 to TRBJ2-6. TRBV21-1 is a listed pseudogene. The CDR3 is made up of 15 amino acids. CDR3 nucleotides: TGTGCCAGCAGCAAAGGGAGCTCTGGGGCCAACGTCCTGACTTTC. Its translation: CASSKGSSGANVLTF.

Many counts were recorded for this clonotype. The J gene is TRBJ2-7, the V gene TRBV27; 7 positions agree with TRBD1. The CDR3 loop spans 13 amino acids. The J segment lost 5 bases and the V segment lost 1 base, leaving 2 bases of the junction unmatched. Germline lookup yields CDR1 MNHEY and CDR2 SMNVEV (reference sequence). CDR3 region: CASSLYRGHEQYF. For the CDR3, the DNA is TGTGCCAGCAGTTTATACAGGGGCCACGAGCAGTACTTC.

This clonotype was recorded at least ten times. The chain carries TRBV29-1 and TRBJ2-5, with a possible D match to TRBD1 (6 bases). This CDR3 is built from 12 residues. Looked up from germline, CDR1 is SQVTM and CDR2 is ANQGSEA. Trimming removed 7 bases at V and 5 bases at J, with 14 bases between. CDR3 sequence: CSAVQGSETQYF. In DNA, the CDR3 is TGCAGCGCTGTACAGGGTAGTGAGACCCAGTACTTC.

A few counts support this clonotype. The rearrangement uses TRBV12-3 or TRBV12-4 and TRBJ2-2; 8 bases match TRBD2. J lost 6 bases, V lost 5 bases, and 2 bases had no gene match. This CDR3 has 13 amino acids. The CDR3 reads CASSRGGAGELFF. The CDR3 DNA is TGTGCCAGCAGTCGGGGGGGGGCCGGGGAGCTGTTTTTT.

This clonotype appeared many times. V is TRBV18 and J is TRBJ2-2; 8 bases align to TRBD1. Germline lookup yields CDR1 KGHSH and CDR2 LQKENI. The CDR3 is made up of 17 amino acids. V dropped 4 bases and J dropped 1; count of bases not matched to a gene: 8. CDR3 sequence: CASSHSTGAKNTGELFF. In nucleotides, the CDR3 is TGTGCCAGCTCACACTCGACAGGGGCCAAGAACACCGGGGAGCTGTTTTTT.